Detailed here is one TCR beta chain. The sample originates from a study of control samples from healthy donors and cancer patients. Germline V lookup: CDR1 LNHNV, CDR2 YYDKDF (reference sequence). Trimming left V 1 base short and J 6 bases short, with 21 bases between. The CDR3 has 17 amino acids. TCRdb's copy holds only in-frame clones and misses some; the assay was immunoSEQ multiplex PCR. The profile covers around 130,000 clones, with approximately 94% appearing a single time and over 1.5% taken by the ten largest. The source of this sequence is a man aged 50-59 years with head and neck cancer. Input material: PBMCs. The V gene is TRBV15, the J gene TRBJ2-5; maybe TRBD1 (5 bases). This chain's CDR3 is CATSRGSSARAGKTQYF. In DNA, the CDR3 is TGTGCCACCAGCAGAGGGTCTTCCGCACGGGCAGGGAAGACCCAGTACTTC.